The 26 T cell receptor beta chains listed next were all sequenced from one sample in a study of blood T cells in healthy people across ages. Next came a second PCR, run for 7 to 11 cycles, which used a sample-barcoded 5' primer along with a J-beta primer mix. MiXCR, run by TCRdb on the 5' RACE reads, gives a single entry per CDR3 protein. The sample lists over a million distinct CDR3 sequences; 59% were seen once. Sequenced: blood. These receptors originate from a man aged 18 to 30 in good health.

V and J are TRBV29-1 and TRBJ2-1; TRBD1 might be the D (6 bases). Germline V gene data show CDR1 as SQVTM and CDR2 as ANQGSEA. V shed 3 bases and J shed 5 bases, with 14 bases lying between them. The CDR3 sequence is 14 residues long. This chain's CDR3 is CSVDGQLTNNEQFF. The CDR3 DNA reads TGCAGCGTTGACGGACAGCTGACTAACAATGAGCAGTTCTTC.

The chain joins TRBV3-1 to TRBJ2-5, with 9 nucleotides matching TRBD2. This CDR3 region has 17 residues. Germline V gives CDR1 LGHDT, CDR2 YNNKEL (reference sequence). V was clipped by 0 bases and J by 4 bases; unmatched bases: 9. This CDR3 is CASSQESVAGVRETQYF. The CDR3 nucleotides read TGTGCCAGCAGCCAAGAGTCGGTAGCGGGAGTGCGAGAGACCCAGTACTTC.

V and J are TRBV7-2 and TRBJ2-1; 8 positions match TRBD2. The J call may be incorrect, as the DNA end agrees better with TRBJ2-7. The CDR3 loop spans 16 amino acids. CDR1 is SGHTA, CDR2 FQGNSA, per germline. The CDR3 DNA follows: TGTGCCAGCAGCCGCGAGGGAGCGGGGGCCGCCAATGAGCAGTACTTC. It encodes CASSREGAGAANEQYF.

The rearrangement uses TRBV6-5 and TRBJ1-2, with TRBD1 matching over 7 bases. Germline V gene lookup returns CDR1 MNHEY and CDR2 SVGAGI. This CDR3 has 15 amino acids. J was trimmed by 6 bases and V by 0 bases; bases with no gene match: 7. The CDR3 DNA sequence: TGTGCCAGCAGTTACTCAGGGGGCGCGAAAAATGGCTACACCTTC. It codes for CASSYSGGAKNGYTF.

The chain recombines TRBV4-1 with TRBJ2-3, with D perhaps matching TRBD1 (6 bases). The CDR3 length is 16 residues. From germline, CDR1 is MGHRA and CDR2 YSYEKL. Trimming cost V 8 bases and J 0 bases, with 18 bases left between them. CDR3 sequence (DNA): TGCGCCAGCGCGCCTCTCGCAGGGGCTAGCACAGATACGCAGTATTTT. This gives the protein CASAPLAGASTDTQYF.

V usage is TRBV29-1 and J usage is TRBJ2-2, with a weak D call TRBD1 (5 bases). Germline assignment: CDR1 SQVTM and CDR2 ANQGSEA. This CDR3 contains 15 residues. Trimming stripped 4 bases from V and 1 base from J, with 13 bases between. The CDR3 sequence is CSVGGTTMNTGELFF. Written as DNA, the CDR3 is TGCAGCGTTGGGGGCACGACCATGAACACCGGGGAGCTGTTTTTT.

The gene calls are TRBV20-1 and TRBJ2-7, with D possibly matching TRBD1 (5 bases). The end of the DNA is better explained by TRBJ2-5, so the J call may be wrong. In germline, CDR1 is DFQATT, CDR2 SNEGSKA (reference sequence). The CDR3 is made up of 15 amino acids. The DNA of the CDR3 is TGCAGTGCTAGAGATTTAGTGGCCCAGGGAGAGACCCAGTACTTC. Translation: CSARDLVAQGETQYF.

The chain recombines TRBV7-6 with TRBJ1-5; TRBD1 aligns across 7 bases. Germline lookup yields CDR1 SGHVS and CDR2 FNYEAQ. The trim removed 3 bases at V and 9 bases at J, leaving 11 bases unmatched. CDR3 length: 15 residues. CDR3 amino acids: CASSLKGRGDRPQHF. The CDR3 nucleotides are TGTGCCAGCAGCTTGAAGGGTCGGGGGGACAGGCCCCAGCATTTT.

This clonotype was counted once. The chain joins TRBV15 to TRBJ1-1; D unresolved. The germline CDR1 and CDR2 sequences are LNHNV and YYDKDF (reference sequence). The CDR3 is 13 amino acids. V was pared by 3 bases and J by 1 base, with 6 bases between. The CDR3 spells CATSSRANTEAFF. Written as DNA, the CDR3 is TGTGCCACCAGCAGCCGGGCGAACACTGAAGCTTTCTTT.

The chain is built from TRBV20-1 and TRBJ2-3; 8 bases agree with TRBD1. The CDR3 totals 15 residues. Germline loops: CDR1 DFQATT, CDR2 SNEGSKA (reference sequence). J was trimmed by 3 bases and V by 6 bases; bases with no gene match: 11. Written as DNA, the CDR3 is TGCAGTGCCCGGGATTGGACAGGGACGACAGATACGCAGTATTTT. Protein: CSARDWTGTTDTQYF.

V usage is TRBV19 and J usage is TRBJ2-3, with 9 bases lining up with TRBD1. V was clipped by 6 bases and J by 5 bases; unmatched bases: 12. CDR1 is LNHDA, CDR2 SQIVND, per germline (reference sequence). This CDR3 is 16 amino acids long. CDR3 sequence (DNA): TGTGCCAGTAGGAAATCCGGGACAGGGTTGGGAGATACGCAGTATTTT. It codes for CASRKSGTGLGDTQYF. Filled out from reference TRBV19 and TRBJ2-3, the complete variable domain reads DGGITQSPKYLFRKEGQNVTLSCEQNLNHDAMYWYRQDPGQGLRLIYYSQIVNDFQKGDIAEGYSVSREKKESFPLTVTSAQKNPTAFYLCASRKSGTGLGDTQYFGPGTRLTVL.

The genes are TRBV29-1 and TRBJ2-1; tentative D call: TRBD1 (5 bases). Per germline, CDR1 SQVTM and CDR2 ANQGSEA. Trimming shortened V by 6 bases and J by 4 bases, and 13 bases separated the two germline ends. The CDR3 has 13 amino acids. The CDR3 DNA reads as TGCAGCGTAACGACAGCCCTATACAATGAGCAGTTCTTC. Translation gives CSVTTALYNEQFF.

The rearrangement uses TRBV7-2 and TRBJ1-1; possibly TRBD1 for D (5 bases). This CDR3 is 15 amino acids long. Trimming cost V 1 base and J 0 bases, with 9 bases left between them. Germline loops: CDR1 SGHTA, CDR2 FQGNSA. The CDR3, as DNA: TGTGCCAGCAGCTTAGGTGCAGGGATGAACACTGAAGCTTTCTTT. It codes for CASSLGAGMNTEAFF.

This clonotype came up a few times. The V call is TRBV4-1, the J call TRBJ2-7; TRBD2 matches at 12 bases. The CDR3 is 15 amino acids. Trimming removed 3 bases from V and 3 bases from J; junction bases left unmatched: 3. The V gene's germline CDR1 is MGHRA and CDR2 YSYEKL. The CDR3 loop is CASSQTSGSYYEQYF. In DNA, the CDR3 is TGCGCCAGCAGCCAGACTAGCGGGAGCTACTACGAGCAGTACTTC.

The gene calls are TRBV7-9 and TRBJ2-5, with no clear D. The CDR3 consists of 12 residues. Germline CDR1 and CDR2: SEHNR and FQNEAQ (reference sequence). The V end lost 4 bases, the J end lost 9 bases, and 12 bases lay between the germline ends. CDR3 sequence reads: CASSSSSGPQYF. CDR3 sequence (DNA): TGTGCCAGCAGCTCAAGTTCGGGCCCCCAGTACTTC.

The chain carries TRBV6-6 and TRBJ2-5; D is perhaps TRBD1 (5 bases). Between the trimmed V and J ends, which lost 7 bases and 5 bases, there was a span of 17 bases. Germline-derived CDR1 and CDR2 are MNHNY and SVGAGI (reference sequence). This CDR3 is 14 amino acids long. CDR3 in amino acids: CASTAVIAGETQYF. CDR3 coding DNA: TGTGCCAGCACCGCGGTAATAGCAGGGGAGACCCAGTACTTC.

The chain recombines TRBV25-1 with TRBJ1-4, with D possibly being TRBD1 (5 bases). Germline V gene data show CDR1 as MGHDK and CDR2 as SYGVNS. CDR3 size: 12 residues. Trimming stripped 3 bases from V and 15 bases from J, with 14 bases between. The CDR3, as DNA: TGTGCCAGCAGTGACTTAGGGGACTCTTTGTTTTTT. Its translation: CASSDLGDSLFF. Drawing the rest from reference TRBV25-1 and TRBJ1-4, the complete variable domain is EADIYQTPRYLVIGTGKKITLECSQTMGHDKMYWYQQDPGMELHLIHYSYGVNSTEKGDLSSESTVSRIRTEHFPLTLESARPSHTSQYLCASSDLGDSLFFGSGTQLSVL.

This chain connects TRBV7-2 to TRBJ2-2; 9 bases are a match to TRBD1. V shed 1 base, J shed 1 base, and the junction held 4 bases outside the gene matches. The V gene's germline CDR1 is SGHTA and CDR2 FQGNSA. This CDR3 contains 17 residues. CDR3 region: CASSLDRTGVNTGELFF. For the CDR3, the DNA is TGTGCCAGCAGCTTAGATCGGACAGGGGTGAACACCGGGGAGCTGTTTTTT.

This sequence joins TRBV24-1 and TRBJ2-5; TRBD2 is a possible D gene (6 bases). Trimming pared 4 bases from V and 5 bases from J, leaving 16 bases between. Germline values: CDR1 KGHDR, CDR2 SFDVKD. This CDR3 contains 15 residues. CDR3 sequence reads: CATSDTRRGKETQYF. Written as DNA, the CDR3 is TGTGCCACCAGTGACACCAGGCGGGGCAAGGAGACCCAGTACTTC.

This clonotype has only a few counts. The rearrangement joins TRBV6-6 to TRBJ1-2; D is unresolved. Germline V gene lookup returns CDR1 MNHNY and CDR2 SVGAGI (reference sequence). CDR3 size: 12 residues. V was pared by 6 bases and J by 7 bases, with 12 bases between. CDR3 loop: CASRPSEGGYTF. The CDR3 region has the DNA TGTGCCAGCAGACCCTCCGAGGGTGGCTACACCTTC.

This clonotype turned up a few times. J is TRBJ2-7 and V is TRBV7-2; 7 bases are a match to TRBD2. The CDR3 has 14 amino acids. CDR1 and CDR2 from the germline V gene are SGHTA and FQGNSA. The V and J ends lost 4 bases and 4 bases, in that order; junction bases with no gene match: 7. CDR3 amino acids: CASSSQGGVYEQYF. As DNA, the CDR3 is TGTGCCAGCAGCTCCCAGGGAGGGGTGTACGAGCAGTACTTC.

The CDR3 DNA sequence: TGCAGCGTTCGTGGACTGGGGAACACTGAAGCTTTCTTT. The encoded protein is CSVRGLGNTEAFF. The chain uses TRBV29-1 and TRBJ1-1; D call uncertain. CDR3 size: 13 residues. Per the germline V gene, CDR1 is SQVTM and CDR2 is ANQGSEA. V lost 5 bases to trimming and J lost 1 base, with 11 bases between them.

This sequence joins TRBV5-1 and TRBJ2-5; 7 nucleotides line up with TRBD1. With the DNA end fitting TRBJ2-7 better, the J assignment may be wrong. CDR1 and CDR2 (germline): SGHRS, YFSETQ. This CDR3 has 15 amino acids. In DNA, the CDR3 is TGCGCCAGCAGCTTTTCGGGACAGAGACCTCACGAGCAGTACTTC. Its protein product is CASSFSGQRPHEQYF.

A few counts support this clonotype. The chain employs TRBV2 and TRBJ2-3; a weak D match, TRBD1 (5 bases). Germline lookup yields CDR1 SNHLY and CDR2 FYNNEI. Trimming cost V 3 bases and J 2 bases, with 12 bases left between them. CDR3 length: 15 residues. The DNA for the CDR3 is TGTGCCAGCAGTGATAGGGGCAGGATCACAGATACGCAGTATTTT. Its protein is CASSDRGRITDTQYF.

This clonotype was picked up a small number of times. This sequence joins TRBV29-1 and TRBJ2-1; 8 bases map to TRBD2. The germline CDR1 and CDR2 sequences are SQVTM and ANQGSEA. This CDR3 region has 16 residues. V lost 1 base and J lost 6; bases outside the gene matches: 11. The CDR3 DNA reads TGCAGCGTTGAAGTTTTAGCGGGAAGAGGCCTCAATGAGCAGTTCTTC. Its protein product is CSVEVLAGRGLNEQFF.

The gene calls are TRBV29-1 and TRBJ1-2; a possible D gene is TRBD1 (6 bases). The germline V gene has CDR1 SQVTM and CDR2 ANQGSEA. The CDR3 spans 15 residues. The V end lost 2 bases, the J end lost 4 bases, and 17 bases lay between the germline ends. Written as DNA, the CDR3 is TGCAGCGTTGAAAAAGAGGGAGGACAGCTCTATGGCTACACCTTC. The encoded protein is CSVEKEGGQLYGYTF.